These 2 T cell receptor beta chains came from one sample sequenced in a study of blood T cells in healthy people across ages. Alongside a J-beta primer mix, a sample-barcoded 5' primer served in a second PCR lasting about 6 to 11 cycles. TCRdb used MiXCR to reprocess the 5' RACE reads, holding one entry per CDR3 protein. The profile shows about 650,000 distinct CDR3 sequences, around 52% of them singletons. Sequences were obtained from blood. The receptors originated from a woman at least 80 years old in good health.

This clonotype appeared once. A single base separates this from a much larger clone, so it may be a read error. J is TRBJ2-7 and V is TRBV3-1; the match to TRBD1 covers 7 bases. From germline, CDR1 is LGHDT and CDR2 YNNKEL (reference sequence). V was clipped by 3 bases and J by 7 bases; unmatched bases: 15. The CDR3 is 16 residues long. The CDR3 region has the DNA TGTGCCAGCAGCCATCCCCCGGGACAGCAAAACAATGAGCAGTACTTC. It translates to CASSHPPGQQNNEQYF.

This clonotype was recorded at least ten times. The rearrangement joins TRBV4-1 to TRBJ2-1; the D is unclear. The CDR3 contains 16 residues. V gave up 1 base and J gave up 0 bases, with 10 bases separating them. In germline, CDR1 is MGHRA, CDR2 YSYEKL. The CDR3 DNA is TGCGCCAGCAGCCAAGTGGCAGTAAGCTCCTACAATGAGCAGTTCTTC. Its translation is CASSQVAVSSYNEQFF.